This T cell receptor (beta chain) came from a study of siplizumab effects on memory and regulatory T cells. The protocol was immunoSEQ multiplex PCR, while the TCRdb copy is restricted to in-frame clones and leaves out a portion. The table includes approximately 97,000 clones, around 90% detected once. General study results and limits: Apparently more diverse than memory cells, naive T cells also seemed major alloresponse contributors. Alloreactive sequences from unstimulated CD4+ memory cells fell significantly with siplizumab. Only a minor fraction of alloreactive clones mapped to unstimulated subsets. Mean Treg-derived proportions of mappable alloreactive CD4+ clones were less than 80% for siplizumab and about 30% for controls.

Note on this clone: Its antigen is unidentified.

The CDR3 loop spans 13 amino acids. Trimming removed 0 bases from V and 11 bases from J, with 11 bases in between. Germline V gives CDR1 SEHNR, CDR2 FQNEAQ (reference sequence). V gene TRBV7-9 combines with J gene TRBJ1-5; D is uncertain. Sequencing input: CD4+ T cells sorted from blood. This clonotype originated in a human donor in good health. For the CDR3, the DNA is TGTGCCAGCAGCTTAGCCGGGAGGGAGGCCCAGCATTTT. It encodes CASSLAGREAQHF. Full variable domain (rest looked up from reference TRBV7-9 and TRBJ1-5): DTGVSQNPRHKITKRGQNVTFRCDPISEHNRLYWYRQTLGQGPEFLTYFQNEAQLEKSRLLSDRFSAERPKGSFSTLEIQRTEQGDSAMYLCASSLAGREAQHFGDGTRLSIL.